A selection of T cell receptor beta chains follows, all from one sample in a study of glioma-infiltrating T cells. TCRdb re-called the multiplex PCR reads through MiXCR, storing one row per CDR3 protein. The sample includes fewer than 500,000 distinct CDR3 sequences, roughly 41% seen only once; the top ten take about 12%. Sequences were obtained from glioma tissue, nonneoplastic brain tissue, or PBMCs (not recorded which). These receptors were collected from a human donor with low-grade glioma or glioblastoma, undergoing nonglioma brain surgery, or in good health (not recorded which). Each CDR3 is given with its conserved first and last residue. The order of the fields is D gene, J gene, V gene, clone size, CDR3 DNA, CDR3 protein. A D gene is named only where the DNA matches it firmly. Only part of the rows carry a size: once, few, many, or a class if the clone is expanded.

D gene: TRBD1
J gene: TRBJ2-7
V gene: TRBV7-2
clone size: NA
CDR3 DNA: TGTGCCAGCAGCTCAACCGGGACAGGGCACCACGAGGAGTACTTC
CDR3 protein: CASSSTGTGHHEEYF

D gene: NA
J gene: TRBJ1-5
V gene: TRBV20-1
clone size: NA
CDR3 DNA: TGCAGTGCTAGCCCCTTGGGGGGAGGTCAGCCCCAGCATTTT
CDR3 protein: CSASPLGGGQPQHF

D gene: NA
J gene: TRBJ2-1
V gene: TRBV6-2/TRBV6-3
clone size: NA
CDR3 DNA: TGTGCCAGCAGTTACCGAACTAGCAGTGAGCAGTTCTTC
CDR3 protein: CASSYRTSSEQFF

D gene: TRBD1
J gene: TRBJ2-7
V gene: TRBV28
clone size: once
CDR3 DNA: TGTGCCAGCATTCTGCGGCTCGGACAGGGCGACGAGCAGTACTTC
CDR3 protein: CASILRLGQGDEQYF

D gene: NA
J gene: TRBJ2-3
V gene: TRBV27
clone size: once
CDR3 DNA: TGTGCCAGCAGTTTATATAGGGGCCCAAGGACTGCGGATACGCAGTATTTT
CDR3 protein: CASSLYRGPRTADTQYF

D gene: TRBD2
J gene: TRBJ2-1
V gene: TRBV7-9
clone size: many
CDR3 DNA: TGTGCCAGCAGCTTAGCCGGGGGGGATGAGCAGTTCTTC
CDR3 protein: CASSLAGGDEQFF

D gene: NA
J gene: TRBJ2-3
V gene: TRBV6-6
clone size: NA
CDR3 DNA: TGTGCCAGCAGCGCCCGGGACACTTCCACAGATACGCAGTATTTT
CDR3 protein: CASSARDTSTDTQYF

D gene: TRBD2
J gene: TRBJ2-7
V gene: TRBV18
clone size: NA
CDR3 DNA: TGTGCCAGCTCACCATTGGAGAGCGGGGTTCCGCAGTACTTC
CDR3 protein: CASSPLESGVPQYF

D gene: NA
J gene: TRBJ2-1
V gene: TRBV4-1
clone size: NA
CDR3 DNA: TGCGCCAGCAGCCAAGAGGCTAGCCTTCCCTACAATGAGCAGTTCTTC
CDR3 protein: CASSQEASLPYNEQFF

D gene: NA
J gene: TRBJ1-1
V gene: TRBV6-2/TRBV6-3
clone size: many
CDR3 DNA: TGTGCCAGCAGTTACTCAGCCGGGATTACTGAAGCTTTCTTT
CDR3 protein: CASSYSAGITEAFF

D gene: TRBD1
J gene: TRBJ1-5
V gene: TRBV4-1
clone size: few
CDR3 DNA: TGCGCCAGCAGAATGGAGGGACAGGGGGATTATCAGCCCCAGCATTTT
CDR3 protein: CASRMEGQGDYQPQHF

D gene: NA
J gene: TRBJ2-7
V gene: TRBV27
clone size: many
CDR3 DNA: TGTGCCAGCAGCTACCTAAGTTTCGGCAGCATCGGCGAGCAGTACTTC
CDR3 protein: CASSYLSFGSIGEQYF

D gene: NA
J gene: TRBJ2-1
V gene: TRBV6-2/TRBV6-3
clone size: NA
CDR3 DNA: TGTGCCATCAGCGAGTCCCAAGCCCTTCGAGCTAAAGGTGAGCAGTTCTTC
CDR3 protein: CAISESQALRAKGEQFF

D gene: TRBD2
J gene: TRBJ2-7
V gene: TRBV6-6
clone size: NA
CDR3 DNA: TGTGCCAGCAGCTTGGGCGGGAGTCCCCACGAGCAGTACTTC
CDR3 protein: CASSLGGSPHEQYF

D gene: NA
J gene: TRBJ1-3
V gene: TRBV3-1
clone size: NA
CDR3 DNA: TGTGCCAGCAGCCTACACCTGACAGGCTCTGGAAACACCATATATTTT
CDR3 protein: CASSLHLTGSGNTIYF

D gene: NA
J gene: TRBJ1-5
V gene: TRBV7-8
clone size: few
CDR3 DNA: TGTGCCAGCAGCTTAGTCATGTCAAGTGGGCCCCAGCATTTT
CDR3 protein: CASSLVMSSGPQHF

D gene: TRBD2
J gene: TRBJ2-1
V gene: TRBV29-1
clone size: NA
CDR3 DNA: TGCAGCGTTGAACCAGGGACTAGCGGGATGTACAATGAGCAGTTCTTC
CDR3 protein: CSVEPGTSGMYNEQFF

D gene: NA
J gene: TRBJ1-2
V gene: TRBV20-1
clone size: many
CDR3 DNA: TGCAGTGCTAGCAGTGATTACTATGGCTACACCTTC
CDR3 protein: CSASSDYYGYTF

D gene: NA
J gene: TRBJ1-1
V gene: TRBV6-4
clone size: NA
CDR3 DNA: TGTGCCAGCAGAGAAGAAGGGGGTACTGAAGCTTTCTTT
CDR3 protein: CASREEGGTEAFF

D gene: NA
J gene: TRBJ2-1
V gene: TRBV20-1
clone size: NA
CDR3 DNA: TGCAGTGCTAGCGAGGAAGGTGAGCAGTTCTTC
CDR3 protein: CSASEEGEQFF

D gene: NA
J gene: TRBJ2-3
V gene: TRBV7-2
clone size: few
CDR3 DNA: TGTGCCAGCAGCTTCCAGGGGACTTCGACAGATACGCAGTATTTT
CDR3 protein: CASSFQGTSTDTQYF

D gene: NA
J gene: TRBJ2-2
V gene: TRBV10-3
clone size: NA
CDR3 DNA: TGTGCCATCACCCCAGGGGCCGGGGAGCTGTTTTTT
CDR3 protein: CAITPGAGELFF

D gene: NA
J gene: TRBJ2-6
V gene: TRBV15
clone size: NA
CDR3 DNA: TGTGCCAGCAGCTGGGGGGTTCTAGGCGGGGCCGACGTCCTGACTTTC
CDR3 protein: CASSWGVLGGADVLTF

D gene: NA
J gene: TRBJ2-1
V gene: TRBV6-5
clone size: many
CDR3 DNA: TGTGCCAGCAGTTACTCATCCCTCAATGAGCAGTTCTTC
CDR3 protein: CASSYSSLNEQFF

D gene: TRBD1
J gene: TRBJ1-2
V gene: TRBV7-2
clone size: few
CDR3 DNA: TGTGCCAGCAGCTTATTCGGGACAGGGAACTCTGGCTACACCTTC
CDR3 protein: CASSLFGTGNSGYTF

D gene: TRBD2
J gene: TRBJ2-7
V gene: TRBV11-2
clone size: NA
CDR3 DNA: TGTGCCAGCAGCTTCGACCTAGCGGGAGGGCGCGAGCAGTACTTC
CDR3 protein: CASSFDLAGGREQYF

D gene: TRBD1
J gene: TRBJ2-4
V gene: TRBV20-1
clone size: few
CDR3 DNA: TGCGCCATGGGACAGGGGGAAAACATTCAGTACTTC
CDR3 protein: CAMGQGENIQYF

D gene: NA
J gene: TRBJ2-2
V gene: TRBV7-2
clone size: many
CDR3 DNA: TGTGCCAGCAGCCCCGATCGGACGACCGGGGAGCTGTTTTTT
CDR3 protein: CASSPDRTTGELFF

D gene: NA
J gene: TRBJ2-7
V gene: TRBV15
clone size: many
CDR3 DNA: TGTGCCACCAGCAGAGTGAGTAGGGAAGGGTTCTATCGCAACGAGCAGTACTTC
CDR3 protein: CATSRVSREGFYRNEQYF

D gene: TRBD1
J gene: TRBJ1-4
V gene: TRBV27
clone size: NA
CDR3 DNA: TGTGCCAGCAGTTCGGGACAGGGAACTAAGGAAAAACTGTTTTTT
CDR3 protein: CASSSGQGTKEKLFF

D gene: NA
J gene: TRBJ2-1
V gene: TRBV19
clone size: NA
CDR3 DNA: TGTGCCAGTAGTATGGATAGCGGAGCCTACAATGTGCAGTTCTTC
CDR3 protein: CASSMDSGAYNVQFF

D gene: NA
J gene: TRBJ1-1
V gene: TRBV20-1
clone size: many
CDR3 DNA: TGCAGTGCGAGTAGGACAGCGAACACTGAAGCTTTCTTT
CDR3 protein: CSASRTANTEAFF

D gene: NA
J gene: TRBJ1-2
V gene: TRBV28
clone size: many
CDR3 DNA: TGTGCCAGCAGTTTGGCCAGCTATGGCTACACCTTC
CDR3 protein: CASSLASYGYTF

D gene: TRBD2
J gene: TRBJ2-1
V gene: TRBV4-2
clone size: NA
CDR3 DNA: TGTGCCAGCAGCCAAGATCGGGGGACTAGCGTCTCCAATGAGCAGTTCTTC
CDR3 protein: CASSQDRGTSVSNEQFF

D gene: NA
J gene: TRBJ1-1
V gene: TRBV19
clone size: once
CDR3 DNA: TGTGCCAGTAGTACCATCACAAACAGGGACACTGAAGCTTTCTTT
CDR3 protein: CASSTITNRDTEAFF

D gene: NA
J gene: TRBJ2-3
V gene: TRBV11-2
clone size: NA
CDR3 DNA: TGTGCCAGCAGCTCACGTCGGCAGGTCGACACAGATACGCAGTATTTT
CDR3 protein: CASSSRRQVDTDTQYF

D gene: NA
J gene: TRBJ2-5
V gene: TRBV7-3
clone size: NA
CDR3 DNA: TGTGCCAGCAGCTCCACTATGGGTGAGACCCAGTACTTC
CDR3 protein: CASSSTMGETQYF

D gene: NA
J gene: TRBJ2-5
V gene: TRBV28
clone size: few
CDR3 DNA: TGTGCCAGCAGTTTAGCGAGCAGGGTAGAGACCCAGTACTTC
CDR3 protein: CASSLASRVETQYF

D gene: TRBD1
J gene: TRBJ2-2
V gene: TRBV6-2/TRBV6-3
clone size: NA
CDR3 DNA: TGTGCCAGCACCGCCCGCCCAACAGGGGGGACCGGGGAGCTGTTTTTT
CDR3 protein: CASTARPTGGTGELFF

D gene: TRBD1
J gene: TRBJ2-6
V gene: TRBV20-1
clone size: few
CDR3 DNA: TGCAGTGCTAGAGTTTCCGGGACAGGGACTTCTGGGGCCAACGTCCTGACTTTC
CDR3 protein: CSARVSGTGTSGANVLTF

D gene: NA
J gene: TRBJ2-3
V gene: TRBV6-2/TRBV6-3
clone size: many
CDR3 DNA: TGTGCCAGCAGCCCCCTAAGCGGAGGGGCAGGGGATACGCAGTATTTT
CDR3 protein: CASSPLSGGAGDTQYF

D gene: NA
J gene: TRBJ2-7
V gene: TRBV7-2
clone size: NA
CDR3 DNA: TGTGCCAGCAGCTTTTACACACAGGGGACTACCTACGAGCAGTACTTC
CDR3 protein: CASSFYTQGTTYEQYF

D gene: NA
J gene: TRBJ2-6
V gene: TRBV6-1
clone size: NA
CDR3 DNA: TGTGCCAGCGGGCTGTTCGGGCATGGGGCCAACGTCCTGACTTTC
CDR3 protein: CASGLFGHGANVLTF

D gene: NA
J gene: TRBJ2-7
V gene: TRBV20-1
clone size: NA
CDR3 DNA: TGCAGTGCTAGAGGGACCTTCAGCTCCTACGAGCAGTACTTC
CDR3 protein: CSARGTFSSYEQYF

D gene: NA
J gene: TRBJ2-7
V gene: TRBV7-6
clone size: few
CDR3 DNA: TGTGCCAGCAGCCTTCCCTACGAGCAGTACTTC
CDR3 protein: CASSLPYEQYF

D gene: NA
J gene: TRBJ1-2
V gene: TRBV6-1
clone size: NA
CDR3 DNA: TGTGCCAGCAGTAGGGGGACGGGGAATAACTATGGCTACACCTTC
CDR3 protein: CASSRGTGNNYGYTF

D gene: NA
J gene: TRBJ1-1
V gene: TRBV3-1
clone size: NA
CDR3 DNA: TGTGCCAGAAGCCAAGATCTTGGACAGTCCGAAGCTTTCTTT
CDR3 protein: CARSQDLGQSEAFF

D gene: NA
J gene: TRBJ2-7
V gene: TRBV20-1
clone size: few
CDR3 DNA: TGCAGTGCCTCTAACGTTGAGGGGTTGGAATCCTACGAGCAGTACTTC
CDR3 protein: CSASNVEGLESYEQYF

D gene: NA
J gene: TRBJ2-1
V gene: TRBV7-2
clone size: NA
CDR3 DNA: TGTGCCAGCAGCTTAGTGGCTAGCGCCATGAGCTCCTACAATGAGCAGTTCTTC
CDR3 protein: CASSLVASAMSSYNEQFF

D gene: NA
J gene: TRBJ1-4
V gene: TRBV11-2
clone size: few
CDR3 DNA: TGTGCCAGCAGCCGCATCGGACGGAATGAAAAACTGTTTTTT
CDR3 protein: CASSRIGRNEKLFF

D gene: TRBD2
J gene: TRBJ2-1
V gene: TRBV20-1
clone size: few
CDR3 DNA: TGCAGTGCATCAGGACTAGCGGGAGGGGGGGGTGAGCAGTTCTTC
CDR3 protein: CSASGLAGGGGEQFF